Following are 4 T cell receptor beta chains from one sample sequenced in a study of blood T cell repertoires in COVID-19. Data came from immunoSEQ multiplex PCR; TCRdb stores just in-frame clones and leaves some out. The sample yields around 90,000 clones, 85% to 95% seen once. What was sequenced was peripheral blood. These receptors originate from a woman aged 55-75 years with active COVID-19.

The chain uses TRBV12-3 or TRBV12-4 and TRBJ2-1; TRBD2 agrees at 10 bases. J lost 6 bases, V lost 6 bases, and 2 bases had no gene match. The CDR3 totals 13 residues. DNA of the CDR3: TGTGCCAGCAGCCCTAGCGGGGGCAATGAGCAGTTCTTC. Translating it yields CASSPSGGNEQFF.

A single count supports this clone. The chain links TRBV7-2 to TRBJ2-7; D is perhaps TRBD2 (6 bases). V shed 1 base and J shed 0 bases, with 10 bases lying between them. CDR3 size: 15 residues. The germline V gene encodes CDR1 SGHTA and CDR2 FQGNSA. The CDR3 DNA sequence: TGTGCCAGCAGCTTAGTTGGACTAAGCTCCTACGAGCAGTACTTC. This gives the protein CASSLVGLSSYEQYF.

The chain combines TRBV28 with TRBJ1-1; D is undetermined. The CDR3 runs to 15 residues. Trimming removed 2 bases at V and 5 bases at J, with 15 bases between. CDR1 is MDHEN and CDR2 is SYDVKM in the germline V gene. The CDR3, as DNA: TGTGCCAGCAGTTTACGGCTGACAAGTAGGACTGAAGCTTTCTTT. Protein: CASSLRLTSRTEAFF. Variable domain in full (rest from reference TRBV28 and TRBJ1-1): DVKVTQSSRYLVKRTGEKVFLECVQDMDHENMFWYRQDPGLGLRLIYFSYDVKMKEKGDIPEGYSVSREKKERFSLILESASTNQTSMYLCASSLRLTSRTEAFFGQGTRLTVV.

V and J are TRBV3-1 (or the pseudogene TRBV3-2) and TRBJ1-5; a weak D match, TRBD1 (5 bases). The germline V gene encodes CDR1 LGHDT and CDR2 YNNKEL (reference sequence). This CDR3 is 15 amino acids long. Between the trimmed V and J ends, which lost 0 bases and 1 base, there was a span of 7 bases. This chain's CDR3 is CASSQDGASNQPQHF. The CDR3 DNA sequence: TGTGCCAGCAGCCAAGATGGGGCGAGCAATCAGCCCCAGCATTTT.